These T cell receptor beta chains were read from a single sample in a study of T-cell memory formation after mild COVID-19. TCRdb reprocessed the 5' RACE reads via MiXCR and lists one record per CDR3 protein. The table shows some 450,000 distinct CDR3 sequences, with over 15% occurring only once. The sequencing sample was made of PBMCs or a T cell subset sorted from them (not recorded which). These receptors were collected from an adult woman who had mild COVID-19 (a few samples of this study predate the infection). Cell type and time point are not known. The CDR3 runs from the conserved cysteine through the conserved F or W. The D gene is left open where the match is weak. The size field is filled for only some rows; it gives once, few, many or a size class.

CDR3aa	CDR3nt	abundance	v_gene	d_gene	j_gene
CASSLASGTTNRGTQYF	TGTGCCAGCAGCTTAGCCTCCGGGACAACTAACCGTGGGACCCAGTACTTC	few	TRBV7-2	-	TRBJ2-5
CASSHRQGIQFF	TGTGCCAGCAGCCATAGACAGGGCATACAGTTCTTC	-	TRBV7-9	TRBD1	TRBJ2-1
CASSLLQGGTVYEQYF	TGTGCCAGCAGCTTACTACAGGGGGGGACGGTCTACGAGCAGTACTTC	-	TRBV7-6	-	TRBJ2-7
CASSLYRGKYNSPLHF	TGTGCCAGCAGTTTATACAGGGGAAAATATAATTCACCCCTCCACTTT	few	TRBV27	TRBD1	TRBJ1-6
CASSFWGAGVGRDNEQFF	TGTGCCAGCAGCTTTTGGGGCGCGGGAGTGGGGAGGGACAATGAGCAGTTCTTC	-	TRBV7-9	TRBD2	TRBJ2-1
CASSPDLGAQYF	TGTGCCAGCAGCCCGGACTTGGGGGCGCAGTATTTT	few	TRBV14	-	TRBJ2-3
CSARDWGSGETQYF	TGCAGTGCTAGAGATTGGGGGTCGGGAGAGACCCAGTACTTC	-	TRBV20-1	-	TRBJ2-5
CASSAGTQAFF	TGTGCCAGCAGCGCAGGGACGCAAGCTTTCTTT	-	TRBV7-9	-	TRBJ1-1
CASSQDRKGVNTEAFF	TGCGCCAGCAGCCAAGATAGGAAGGGCGTGAACACTGAAGCTTTCTTT	few	TRBV4-1	-	TRBJ1-1
CASSSTAGTEAFF	TGTGCCAGCAGTTCCACCGCGGGCACTGAAGCTTTCTTT	few	TRBV6-2/TRBV6-3	-	TRBJ1-1
CASSPDFLSTDTQYF	TGTGCCAGCTCACCTGACTTCCTAAGCACAGATACGCAGTATTTT	many	TRBV18	-	TRBJ2-3
CASSPSVQRVPYNEQFF	TGCGCCAGCAGCCCCTCGGTTCAAAGAGTTCCCTACAATGAGCAGTTCTTC	few	TRBV4-3	-	TRBJ2-1
CASSLSGETEQYF	TGTGCCAGCAGCTTATCGGGGGAGACCGAGCAGTACTTC	-	TRBV7-3	-	TRBJ2-7
CASRQGSSNIQYF	TGTGCCAGCAGGCAGGGCTCTTCGAACATTCAGTACTTC	few	TRBV6-2/TRBV6-3	-	TRBJ2-4
CASSIQPLNTEAFF	TGTGCCAGCAGTATACAGCCACTGAACACTGAAGCTTTCTTT	few	TRBV12-3/TRBV12-4	-	TRBJ1-1
CASSGGLAGLLSYEQYF	TGCGCCAGCAGCGGGGGACTAGCGGGACTCCTCTCCTACGAGCAGTACTTC	few	TRBV5-1	TRBD2	TRBJ2-7
CASSYSSNLAKNIQYF	TGTGCCAGCAGTTACTCGTCCAACTTAGCCAAAAACATTCAGTACTTC	-	TRBV6-5	-	TRBJ2-4
CSGIASMENIQYF	TGCAGCGGGATCGCAAGTATGGAAAACATTCAGTACTTC	few	TRBV29-1	-	TRBJ2-4
CASSLAGEIGELFF	TGTGCCAGCAGCCTGGCGGGAGAGATCGGGGAGCTGTTTTTT	once	TRBV4-2	TRBD2	TRBJ2-2
CASSEDGTPFGAKNIQYF	TGCGCCAGCAGCGAAGATGGGACTCCCTTTGGAGCCAAAAACATTCAGTACTTC	few	TRBV5-1	-	TRBJ2-4
CARDGTGDSPLHF	TGTGCCAGAGACGGGACAGGGGATTCACCCCTCCACTTT	few	TRBV2	TRBD1	TRBJ1-6
CASKFRSNTGELFF	TGTGCCAGCAAGTTTCGCAGTAACACCGGGGAGCTGTTTTTT	-	TRBV6-5	-	TRBJ2-2
CASSPGTMYGYTF	TGTGCCAGCAGCCCCGGGACAATGTATGGCTACACCTTC	few	TRBV27	-	TRBJ1-2
CASSFRLANYGYTF	TGTGCCAGCAGTTTCCGTTTAGCGAACTATGGCTACACCTTC	few	TRBV12-3/TRBV12-4	-	TRBJ1-2
CASSRRQGAKTEAFF	TGTGCCAGCAGTAGAAGACAGGGGGCAAAAACTGAAGCTTTCTTT	-	TRBV27	TRBD1	TRBJ1-1
CASSATGGGHTEAFF	TGTGCCAGCAGCGCAACAGGGGGCGGGCACACTGAAGCTTTCTTT	many	TRBV7-3	TRBD1	TRBJ1-1
CASSATGAGGYTF	TGTGCCAGCAGCGCGACAGGGGCGGGTGGCTACACCTTC	few	TRBV7-3	TRBD1	TRBJ1-2
CASSLGAGGAIVNEQYF	TGTGCCAGCAGCTTAGGTGCCGGGGGGGCTATTGTCAACGAGCAGTACTTC	few	TRBV5-6	TRBD2	TRBJ2-7